A selection of T cell receptor beta chains follows, all from one sample in a study of vaccination effects on CD4 cells after COVID-19. These receptors have no identified antigens. Clones were read by immunoSEQ multiplex PCR, and TCRdb kept only the in-frame ones, dropping some. This table holds roughly 67,000 clones, around 76% found once. The sequences come from CD4+ T cells from PBMCs cultured with SARS-CoV-2 spike peptides, collected before COVID-19 vaccination. All receptors derive from a human donor who received a COVID-19 vaccine. CDR3s include the opening cysteine and the closing phenylalanine or tryptophan. The D gene is left open where the match is weak. Only part of the rows carry a size: once, few, many, or a class if the clone is expanded.

J	D	size	V	CDR3	DNA
TRBJ2-5	NA	NA	TRBV5-4	CASSLAAQDEETQYF	TGTGCCAGCAGCTTGGCCGCACAAGACGAAGAGACCCAGTACTTC
TRBJ1-2	NA	NA	TRBV7-9	CASSLDGSASYGYTF	TGTGCCAGCAGCTTAGATGGCAGCGCTTCCTATGGCTACACCTTC
TRBJ2-3	TRBD2	few	TRBV15	CATSRDRTSGRGHTSTDTQYF	TGTGCCACCAGCAGAGATCGGACTAGCGGGAGGGGGCACACTAGCACAGATACGCAGTATTTT
TRBJ1-1	TRBD1	NA	TRBV7-9	CASSSQSGGTEAFF	TGTGCCAGCAGTTCCCAATCAGGGGGAACTGAAGCTTTTTTT
TRBJ1-4	TRBD1	NA	TRBV12-5	CASGLGQGAEKLFF	TGTGCTAGTGGTTTGGGGCAGGGGGCCGAAAAACTGTTTTTT
TRBJ2-1	NA	NA	TRBV2	CASRAQGNEQFF	TGTGCCAGCAGGGCACAGGGCAATGAGCAGTTCTTC
TRBJ2-3	TRBD1	NA	TRBV29-1	CSGTGVGTDTQYF	TGCAGCGGAACAGGGGTTGGCACAGATACGCAGTATTTT
TRBJ2-1	TRBD1	NA	TRBV18	CASSPWTGEVNEQFF	TGTGCCAGCTCACCATGGACAGGGGAGGTCAATGAGCAGTTCTTC
TRBJ2-1	TRBD2	NA	TRBV30	CAWSGKTSASYNEQFF	TGTGCCTGGAGTGGAAAGACTAGCGCCTCCTACAATGAGCAGTTCTTC
TRBJ1-4	NA	NA	TRBV29-1	CSVDPGDEKLFF	TGCAGCGTTGACCCAGGTGATGAAAAACTGTTTTTT
TRBJ2-5	TRBD2	NA	TRBV5-1	CASSRVTSGGPGETQYF	TGCGCCAGCAGCCGCGTGACTAGCGGGGGGCCGGGGGAGACCCAGTACTTC
TRBJ2-5	TRBD2	NA	TRBV3-1/TRBV3-2	CASSQDLGLAGTETQYF	TGTGCCAGCAGCCAAGACCTAGGACTAGCGGGGACGGAGACCCAGTACTTC
TRBJ1-1	NA	NA	TRBV27	CASSSPSQGVIGEAFF	TGTGCCAGCAGCTCCCCCTCTCAGGGTGTGATAGGTGAAGCTTTCTTT
TRBJ1-2	TRBD1	NA	TRBV3-1/TRBV3-2	CASSRAGTGDGYTF	TGTGCCAGCAGCCGAGCCGGGACAGGGGATGGCTACACCTTC
TRBJ1-1	NA	NA	TRBV6-6	CASSPRWGSTEAFF	TGTGCCAGCAGCCCCCGTTGGGGGAGCACTGAAGCTTTCTTT
TRBJ1-2	TRBD1	NA	TRBV5-1	CASRKVPGTGYDGYTF	TGCGCCAGCAGAAAAGTGCCTGGGACAGGGTATGACGGCTACACCTTC
TRBJ1-6	NA	NA	TRBV19	CASSMESSYNSPLHF	TGTGCCAGTAGTATGGAGAGCTCCTATAATTCACCCCTCCACTTT
TRBJ1-5	NA	NA	TRBV3-1/TRBV3-2	CASSLAQGTNQPQHF	TGTGCCAGCAGTCTAGCACAGGGTACTAATCAGCCCCAGCATTTT
TRBJ1-3	NA	NA	TRBV12-3/TRBV12-4	CASSFLGNTIYF	TGTGCCAGCAGTTTTCTTGGAAACACCATATATTTT
TRBJ1-1	TRBD1	NA	TRBV29-1	CSAEQTGDTEAFF	TGCAGCGCAGAACAAACAGGGGACACTGAAGCTTTCTTT
TRBJ1-3	NA	NA	TRBV28	CASSSPRTRRGNTIYF	TGTGCCAGCAGTTCCCCCCGGACACGACGCGGAAACACCATATATTTT
TRBJ1-2	NA	NA	TRBV6-5	CASSTGRGGYTF	TGTGCCAGCAGCACCGGGAGAGGTGGCTACACCTTC
TRBJ1-4	TRBD1	NA	TRBV19	CASSAPGQGHEKLFF	TGTGCCAGTAGTGCGCCGGGACAGGGGCACGAAAAACTGTTTTTT
TRBJ2-4	NA	few	TRBV11-2	CASSLEVGAKNIQYF	TGTGCCAGCAGCTTAGAGGTGGGAGCCAAAAACATTCAGTACTTC
TRBJ1-5	NA	NA	TRBV18	CASSPDGPGQLNQPQHF	TGTGCCAGCTCACCGGACGGTCCGGGACAACTAAATCAGCCCCAGCATTTT
TRBJ2-1	NA	NA	TRBV15	CATSRDPGDNEQFF	TGTGCCACCAGCAGAGATCCAGGGGACAATGAGCAGTTCTTC
TRBJ2-1	TRBD2	once	TRBV7-2	CASSLSGGVPHEQFF	TGTGCCAGCAGCTTAAGCGGGGGGGTCCCCCATGAGCAGTTCTTC
TRBJ2-1	NA	NA	TRBV7-9	CASSLVIQGSGEQFF	TGTGCCAGCAGCTTAGTAATTCAAGGGTCGGGGGAGCAGTTCTTC
TRBJ1-2	NA	NA	TRBV25-1	CASSEQGFGYTF	TGTGCCAGCAGTGAGCAGGGGTTTGGCTACACCTTC
TRBJ2-2	TRBD2	once	TRBV7-3	CASSLAGGTNTGELFF	TGTGCCAGCAGCTTGGCGGGAGGAACGAACACCGGGGAGCTGTTTTTT
TRBJ1-2	TRBD1	once	TRBV12-5	CASGSRDSVNYGYTF	TGTGCTAGTGGTTCACGGGACAGCGTTAACTATGGCTACACCTTC
TRBJ2-6	NA	NA	TRBV30	CAWSGARGANVLTF	TGTGCCTGGAGTGGGGCCAGGGGGGCCAACGTCCTGACTTTC
TRBJ2-5	TRBD1	NA	TRBV4-1	CASSQTPGGGKTQYF	TGCGCCAGCAGCCAAACCCCAGGGGGCGGAAAGACCCAGTACTTC
TRBJ2-5	TRBD1	NA	TRBV5-1	CASSLERQGTQYF	TGCGCCAGCAGCTTGGAACGACAGGGGACCCAGTACTTC
TRBJ1-1	NA	NA	TRBV6-6	CASSPERLYTEAFF	TGTGCCAGCAGTCCGGAGAGGTTGTACACTGAAGCTTTCTTT
TRBJ1-2	NA	NA	TRBV19	CASSIDQWRTVNYGYTF	TGTGCCAGTAGTATAGATCAATGGCGGACTGTAAACTATGGCTACACCTTC
TRBJ1-4	NA	NA	TRBV6-2/TRBV6-3	CASSYPGRKLFF	TGTGCCAGCAGTTACCCGGGGAGGAAACTGTTTTTT
TRBJ2-2	NA	NA	TRBV18	CASSLSQGGPGELFF	TGTGCCAGCTCACTAAGCCAGGGAGGACCCGGGGAGCTGTTTTTT
TRBJ1-3	TRBD1	few	TRBV27	CASSQGASGNTIYF	TGTGCCAGCAGCCAGGGGGCCTCTGGAAACACCATATATTTT
TRBJ2-2	NA	NA	TRBV29-1	CSVGHANTGELFF	TGCAGCGTGGGACACGCAAACACCGGGGAGCTGTTTTTT
TRBJ2-5	TRBD1	NA	TRBV24-1	CATSDTRQGGVETQYF	TGTGCCACCAGTGATACTCGACAGGGGGGCGTCGAGACCCAGTACTTC
TRBJ1-2	NA	NA	TRBV6-6	CASSYGEPYTF	TGTGCCAGCAGTTACGGAGAGCCCTACACCTTC
TRBJ2-1	TRBD2	NA	TRBV5-6	CASSFRGGSYNEQFF	TGTGCCAGCAGCTTCCGCGGGGGATCCTACAATGAGCAGTTCTTC
TRBJ1-4	NA	NA	TRBV27	CASSLSRGGEKLFF	TGTGCCAGCAGTTTAAGCAGGGGAGGCGAAAAACTGTTTTTT
TRBJ1-6	NA	NA	TRBV24-1	CATIPPETTAESSYNSPLHF	TGTGCCACCATTCCTCCTGAGACGACGGCGGAAAGCTCCTATAATTCACCCCTCCACTTT
TRBJ1-2	NA	NA	TRBV5-4	CASSLFVEPGYTF	TGTGCCAGCAGCTTGTTTGTGGAACCTGGCTACACCTTC